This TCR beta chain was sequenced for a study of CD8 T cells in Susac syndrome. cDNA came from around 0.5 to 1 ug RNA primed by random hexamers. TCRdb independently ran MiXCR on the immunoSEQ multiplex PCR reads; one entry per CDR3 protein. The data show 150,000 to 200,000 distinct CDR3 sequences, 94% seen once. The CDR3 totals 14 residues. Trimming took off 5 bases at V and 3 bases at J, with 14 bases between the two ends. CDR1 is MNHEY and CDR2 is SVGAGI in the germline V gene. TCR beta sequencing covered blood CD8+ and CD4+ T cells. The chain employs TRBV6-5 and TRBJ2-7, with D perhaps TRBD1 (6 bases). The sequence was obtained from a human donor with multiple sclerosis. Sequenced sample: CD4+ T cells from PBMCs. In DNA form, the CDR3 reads TGTGCCAGCAGTAACGGACAGACGGGCTACGAGCAGTACTTC. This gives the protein CASSNGQTGYEQYF.